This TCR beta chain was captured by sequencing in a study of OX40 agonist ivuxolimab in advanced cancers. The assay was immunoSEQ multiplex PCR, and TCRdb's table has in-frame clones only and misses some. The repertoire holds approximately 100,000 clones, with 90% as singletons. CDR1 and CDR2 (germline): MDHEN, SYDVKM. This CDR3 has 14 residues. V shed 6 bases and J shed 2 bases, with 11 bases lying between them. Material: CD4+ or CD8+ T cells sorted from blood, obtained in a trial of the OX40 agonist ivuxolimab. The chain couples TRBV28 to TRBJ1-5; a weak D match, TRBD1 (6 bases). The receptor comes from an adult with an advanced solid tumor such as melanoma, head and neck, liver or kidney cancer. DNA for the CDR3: TGTGCCAGCAGGAGCAGGGGTGGCAATCAGCCCCAGCATTTT. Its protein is CASRSRGGNQPQHF.